The TCR beta chain described here comes from a study of T cells after yellow fever vaccination. CDR1 and CDR2 from the germline V gene are LGHNA and YNFKEQ. The CDR3 is 14 residues long. V lost 0 bases and J 15 bases, leaving 18 bases between the germline ends. TCRdb re-analysed the 5' RACE reads in MiXCR, keeping a single row per CDR3 protein. The table has about 340,000 distinct CDR3 sequences, under 5% seen once. Sequences were derived from PBMCs, sampled 5 days after the yellow fever booster vaccination. The sequence derives from a man between 18 and 29 years old who received the YFV17D yellow fever vaccine. This chain joins TRBV4-2 and TRBJ2-1; possibly TRBD1 or TRBD2 for D (5 bases each). The CDR3 sequence: CASSQERRWDPGFF. CDR3 DNA: TGTGCCAGCAGCCAAGAGAGGCGGTGGGACCCAGGGTTCTTC.